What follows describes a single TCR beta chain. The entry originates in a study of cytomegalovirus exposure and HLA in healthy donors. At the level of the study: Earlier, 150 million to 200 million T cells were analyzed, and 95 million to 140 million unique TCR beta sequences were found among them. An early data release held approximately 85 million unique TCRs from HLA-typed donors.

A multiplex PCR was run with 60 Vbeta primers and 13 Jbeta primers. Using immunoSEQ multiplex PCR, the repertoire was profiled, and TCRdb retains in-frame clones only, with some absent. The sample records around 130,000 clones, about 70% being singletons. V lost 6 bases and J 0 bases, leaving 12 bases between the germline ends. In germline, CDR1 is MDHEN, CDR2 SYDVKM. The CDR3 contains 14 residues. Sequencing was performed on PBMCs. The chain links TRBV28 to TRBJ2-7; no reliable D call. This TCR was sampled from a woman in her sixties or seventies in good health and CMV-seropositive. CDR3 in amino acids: CASRSTAYSYEQYF. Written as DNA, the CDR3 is TGTGCCAGCAGATCTACAGCCTACTCCTACGAGCAGTACTTC.